The 13 T cell receptor beta chains below all came from one sample that was sequenced in a study of blood T cell repertoires in COVID-19. TCRdb keeps only in-frame clones here, not all; method: immunoSEQ multiplex PCR. This table holds tens of thousands of clones, 80% to 85% found once. Sequencing input: peripheral blood. The source is a woman at least 80 years old with active or convalescent COVID-19.

The gene calls are TRBV12-5 and TRBJ1-3, with a possible D match to TRBD1 (6 bases). CDR1 and CDR2 from the germline V gene are LGHNT and FRNRAP. V was trimmed by 4 bases and J by 1 base, leaving 8 bases between them. This CDR3 has 14 amino acids. CDR3 protein: CASGYGTSGNTIYF. The CDR3 DNA reads TGTGCTAGTGGTTACGGGACATCTGGAAACACCATATATTTT.

CDR3 nucleotides: TGTGCCAGCAGCCGACAGGTTAACACTGAAGCTTTCTTT. As protein: CASSRQVNTEAFF. This chain links TRBV11-1 with TRBJ1-1; maybe TRBD1 (6 bases). This CDR3 has 13 amino acids. The V end lost 5 bases, the J end lost 2 bases, and 9 bases lay between the germline ends. Germline CDR1 is SGHAT and CDR2 is FQDESV (reference sequence).

The chain carries TRBV3-1 (or the pseudogene TRBV3-2) and TRBJ1-4; D unresolved. The CDR3 has 14 amino acids. V shed 5 bases and J shed 7 bases, with 14 bases lying between them. The germline V gene encodes CDR1 LGHDT and CDR2 YNNKEL (reference sequence). DNA of the CDR3: TGTGCCAGCAGCGAAGGAGGGCGAGGTGAAAAACTGTTTTTT. Translated: CASSEGGRGEKLFF.

This chain joins TRBV5-6 and TRBJ2-7; TRBD1 aligns across 9 bases. Germline loops: CDR1 SGHDT, CDR2 YYEEEE. CDR3 length equals 16 residues. Trimming at V came to 3 bases and at J to 4 bases, leaving 11 bases not matched to a gene. As DNA, the CDR3 is TGTGCCAGCAGCTCCGGGACAGGGATAATTGGATACGAGCAGTACTTC. Its protein product is CASSSGTGIIGYEQYF.

The chain combines TRBV28 with TRBJ1-2, with a possible D match to TRBD1 (5 bases). V lost 2 bases to trimming and J lost 5 bases, with 18 bases between them. The CDR3 covers 16 residues. The germline CDR1 and CDR2 sequences are MDHEN and SYDVKM. The CDR3 region is CASSLGGGQGNYGYTF. The CDR3 nucleotides are TGTGCCAGCAGTTTAGGAGGAGGGCAGGGAAATTATGGCTACACCTTC.

The rearrangement uses TRBV3-1 (or the pseudogene TRBV3-2) and TRBJ2-4; TRBD2 is a possible D gene (6 bases). V was cut by 0 bases and J by 3 bases, with 15 bases left in between. Germline-derived CDR1 and CDR2 are LGHDT and YNNKEL (reference sequence). The CDR3 length is 17 residues. This CDR3 is CASSQDHSGGGKNIQYF. In nucleotides, the CDR3 is TGTGCCAGCAGCCAAGATCACTCCGGGGGTGGCAAAAACATTCAGTACTTC.

As regards this clone: The conserved phenylalanine or tryptophan normally closing the CDR3 is absent here, so this likely arose from a read error. Because the CDR3's place on the DNA is in doubt, the DNA is left out and the CDR3 is given as listed by TCRdb. The chain couples TRBV6-5 to TRBJ2-7; TRBD1, the table's D call, was not compared with the DNA. Inclusive of both ends, the CDR3 amounts to 14 amino acids. From germline, CDR1 is MNHEY and CDR2 SVGAGI. The CDR3 reads CASRSQGATSPQNL.

This clone was recorded only once. The chain joins TRBV7-9 to TRBJ2-7, with 7 bases that match TRBD1. The CDR3 has 15 amino acids. V shed 4 bases, J shed 5 bases, and the junction held 11 bases outside the gene matches. Germline-derived CDR1 and CDR2 are SEHNR and FQNEAQ (reference sequence). The CDR3 region has the DNA TGTGCCAGCAGCTATGCCGACAGGGAAGGTCACGAGCAGTACTTC. Its translation: CASSYADREGHEQYF.

This clone appeared a single time. The chain recombines TRBV7-9 with TRBJ2-1; TRBD1 might be the D (7 bases). The V gene lost 1 base and the J gene lost 6 bases, with 10 bases spanning the gap. The CDR3 covers 14 residues. Germline V gene data show CDR1 as SEHNR and CDR2 as FQNEAQ (reference sequence). As DNA, the CDR3 is TGTGCCAGCAGCTTAGGCCAGGGGGGCAATGAGCAGTTCTTC. Its translation is CASSLGQGGNEQFF.

The chain links TRBV10-1 to TRBJ2-5, with 7 bases matching TRBD1. Germline V gene lookup returns CDR1 WNHNN and CDR2 SYGVQD (reference sequence). This CDR3 spans 15 amino acids. Unmatched junction bases numbered 11, after V lost 5 bases and J lost 5 bases. The CDR3 nucleotides are TGCGCCAGCAGTTCCCGGACAGGAGTATGTGAGACCCAGTACTTC. It is translated as CASSSRTGVCETQYF.

The V call is TRBV19, the J call TRBJ1-4, with a weak D call TRBD1 (5 bases). The CDR3 extends over 16 amino acids. The V gene lost 10 bases and the J gene lost 0 bases, with 18 bases spanning the gap. The germline gives CDR1 LNHDA, CDR2 SQIVND (reference sequence). CDR3 coding DNA: TGTGCCACCAAAATAGGGGCGGATCCAACTAATGAAAAACTGTTTTTT. Amino acids: CATKIGADPTNEKLFF.

The chain links TRBV19 to TRBJ1-1; 8 nucleotides align to TRBD1. The CDR3 loop spans 15 amino acids. Germline V gives CDR1 LNHDA, CDR2 SQIVND (reference sequence). The V gene end was trimmed by 2 bases and the J gene end by 3 bases; junction bases not matched to a gene: 5. CDR3 coding DNA: TGTGCCAGTAGTATACAGGGGGCACGGTACACTGAAGCTTTCTTT. Amino acid sequence: CASSIQGARYTEAFF.

The J gene is TRBJ2-3, the V gene TRBV28, with 7 bases lining up with TRBD1. This CDR3 region has 15 residues. Germline CDR1 MDHEN, CDR2 SYDVKM. Trimming took 8 bases from V and 0 from J; bases not matched to a gene: 8. The CDR3 spells CASGTDASSTDTQYF. The CDR3 nucleotides read TGTGCCAGCGGGACAGACGCGTCTAGCACAGATACGCAGTATTTT. The full variable domain, its missing parts supplied by reference TRBV28 and TRBJ2-3, is DVKVTQSSRYLVKRTGEKVFLECVQDMDHENMFWYRQDPGLGLRLIYFSYDVKMKEKGDIPEGYSVSREKKERFSLILESASTNQTSMYLCASGTDASSTDTQYFGPGTRLTVL.